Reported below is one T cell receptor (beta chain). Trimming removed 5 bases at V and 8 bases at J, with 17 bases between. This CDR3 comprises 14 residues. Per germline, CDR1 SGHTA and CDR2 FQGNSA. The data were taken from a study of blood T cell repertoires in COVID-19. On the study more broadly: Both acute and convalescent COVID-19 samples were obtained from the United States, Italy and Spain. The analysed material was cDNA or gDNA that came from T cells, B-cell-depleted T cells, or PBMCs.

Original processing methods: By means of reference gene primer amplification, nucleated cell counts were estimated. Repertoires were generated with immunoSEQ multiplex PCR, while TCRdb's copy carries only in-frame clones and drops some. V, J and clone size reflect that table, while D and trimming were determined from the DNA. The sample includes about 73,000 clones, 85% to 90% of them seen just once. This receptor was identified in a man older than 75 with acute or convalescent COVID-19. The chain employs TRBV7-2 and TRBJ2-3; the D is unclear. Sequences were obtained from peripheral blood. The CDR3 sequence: CASSPGFSSPTQYF. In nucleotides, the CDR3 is TGTGCCAGCAGCCCCGGGTTTTCCTCTCCTACGCAGTATTTT.